The 22 T cell receptor beta chains listed next were all sequenced from one sample in a study of CD8+ T cells in alopecia areata. RNA was isolated and reverse transcribed to cDNA, the sequencing template. Assay: immunoSEQ multiplex PCR; the TCRdb copy retains only in-frame clones and omits some. The profile shows 98,000 or so clones, 55% to 75% of them singletons. The sample taken for sequencing was CD8+ T cells sorted from blood. These TCRs come from a human donor in good health.

The chain links TRBV18 to TRBJ2-1, with D hard to call. V shed 6 bases and J shed 4 bases, with 13 bases lying between them. The germline V gene encodes CDR1 KGHSH and CDR2 LQKENI. CDR3 length: 14 residues. The CDR3 here is CASSLGPRYNEQFF. The CDR3 coding sequence is TGTGCCAGCTCCCTGGGCCCCCGGTACAATGAGCAGTTCTTC.

This chain uses TRBV13 with TRBJ2-7; D not certain. Germline assignment: CDR1 PRHDT and CDR2 FYEKMQ (reference sequence). Between the trimmed V and J ends, which lost 4 bases and 3 bases, there was a span of 13 bases. The CDR3 runs 14 residues. The CDR3 here is CASSSPTSGYEQYF. Here the CDR3 DNA reads TGTGCCAGCAGCTCTCCCACAAGTGGCTACGAGCAGTACTTC.

The chain is built from TRBV4-2 and TRBJ2-3; TRBD2 matches 7 bases. The CDR3 has 15 residues. The ends lost 1 base at V and 1 base at J; junction bases unmatched: 2. The germline V gene encodes CDR1 LGHNA and CDR2 YNFKEQ. The CDR3 protein is CASSQVAGGTDTQYF. Written as DNA, the CDR3 is TGTGCCAGCAGCCAAGTCGCGGGAGGCACAGATACGCAGTATTTT.

The CDR3 loop is CATSRDRGPGQPQHF. DNA for the CDR3: TGTGCCACCAGCAGAGACAGGGGCCCGGGTCAGCCCCAGCATTTT. V is TRBV15 and J is TRBJ1-5, with D maybe TRBD1 (6 bases). The length of the CDR3 is 15 residues. Germline V gives CDR1 LNHNV, CDR2 YYDKDF (reference sequence). Deletions cut 0 bases from V and 6 bases from J, with 12 bases between.

The chain carries TRBV7-9 and TRBJ2-1; 8 bases are shared with TRBD2. The CDR3 length is 17 residues. J was trimmed by 3 bases and V by 1 base; bases with no gene match: 8. The germline V gene has CDR1 SEHNR and CDR2 FQNEAQ (reference sequence). The CDR3 reads CASSLVMSGGYYNEQFF. In DNA form, the CDR3 reads TGTGCCAGCAGCTTAGTCATGAGCGGGGGTTACTACAATGAGCAGTTCTTC.

This clone occurred a few times. The chain links TRBV7-9 to TRBJ2-5; D gene ambiguous. Trimming removed 4 bases at V and 7 bases at J, with 13 bases between. Looked up from germline, CDR1 is SEHNR and CDR2 is FQNEAQ (reference sequence). The CDR3 covers 13 residues. The chain's CDR3 is CASSSRTFWTQYF. In DNA form, the CDR3 reads TGTGCCAGCAGCTCAAGAACCTTTTGGACCCAGTACTTC.

This clone appeared a few times. This rearrangement joins TRBV27 to TRBJ2-4; 7 bases line up with TRBD1. With V trimmed by 2 bases and J by 7 bases, 8 bases remained unmatched. Germline CDR1 MNHEY, CDR2 SMNVEV (reference sequence). The CDR3 totals 15 residues. Written as DNA, the CDR3 is TGTGCCAGCAGTTTAGCGGACAGGTCAAGGAACATTCAGTACTTC. Translated: CASSLADRSRNIQYF.

The rearrangement joins TRBV7-8 to TRBJ2-1; D is undetermined. V was shortened by 6 bases and J by 2 bases, with 17 bases between the two germline ends. From germline, CDR1 is SGHVS and CDR2 FQNEAQ. The CDR3 consists of 16 residues. CDR3 loop: CASSFGERYPYNEQFF. Here the CDR3 DNA reads TGTGCCAGCAGTTTCGGCGAACGATACCCCTACAATGAGCAGTTCTTC. Drawing the rest from reference TRBV7-8 and TRBJ2-1, the complete variable domain is GAGVSQSPRYKVAKRGQDVALRCDPISGHVSLFWYQQALGQGPEFLTYFQNEAQLDKSGLPSDRFFAERPEGSVSTLKIQRTQQEDSAVYLCASSFGERYPYNEQFFGPGTRLTVL.

Of note for this clone: One end of the junction does not line up with germline, which may come from a read error. This chain joins TRBV20-1 and TRBJ2-3; 9 bases are shared with TRBD2. Germline CDR1 reads DFQATT; CDR2 reads SNEGSKA (reference sequence). The CDR3 length is 11 residues. The CDR3 DNA reads as TGCAGTGCTAGCGCTAGCGGGGTGGACGTTTTT. Translation: CSASASGVDVF.

The chain recombines TRBV5-4 with TRBJ2-7; the D gene is possibly TRBD1 (6 bases). With 6 bases removed from V and 7 bases from J, the gap between germline ends came to 23 bases. The length of the CDR3 is 15 residues. Germline V lookup: CDR1 SGHNT, CDR2 YYREEE (reference sequence). The CDR3 sequence is CASTPRGQGGGEQYF. CDR3 nucleotides: TGTGCCAGCACCCCCCGAGGACAAGGGGGTGGGGAGCAGTACTTC. The full variable domain, with the rest looked up from reference TRBV5-4 and TRBJ2-7, is ETGVTQSPTHLIKTRGQQVTLRCSSQSGHNTVSWYQQALGQGPQFIFQYYREEENGRGNFPPRFSGLQFPNYSSELNVNALELDDSALYLCASTPRGQGGGEQYFGPGTRLTVT.

This chain links TRBV6-5 with TRBJ2-3; the D is unclear. V was clipped by 10 bases and J by 2 bases, with 7 bases between them. The CDR3 totals 11 residues. From germline, CDR1 is MNHEY and CDR2 SVGAGI. The chain's CDR3 is CATKITDTQYF. The DNA of the CDR3 is TGTGCCACCAAAATCACAGATACGCAGTATTTT.

The chain combines TRBV29-1 with TRBJ2-3; 8 positions agree with TRBD2. The germline V gene encodes CDR1 SQVTM and CDR2 ANQGSEA. Losses at the gene ends were 8 bases for V and 1 base for J; bases not matched to a gene: 8. The CDR3 is 14 residues long. This chain's CDR3 is CSIFGTRGTDTQYF. CDR3 nucleotides: TGCAGCATTTTCGGGACTAGAGGCACAGATACGCAGTATTTT.

This clone was counted a few times. The chain uses TRBV19 and TRBJ2-1; 10 positions match TRBD2. The CDR3 extends over 15 amino acids. The germline gives CDR1 LNHDA, CDR2 SQIVND (reference sequence). The V gene end was trimmed by 10 bases and the J gene end by 10 bases; junction bases not matched to a gene: 16. The CDR3 spells CATRIAGGYQREQFF. For the CDR3, the DNA is TGTGCCACCCGGATAGCGGGGGGCTATCAGCGGGAGCAGTTCTTC. The variable domain in full, completed from reference TRBV19 and TRBJ2-1, reads DGGITQSPKYLFRKEGQNVTLSCEQNLNHDAMYWYRQDPGQGLRLIYYSQIVNDFQKGDIAEGYSVSREKKESFPLTVTSAQKNPTAFYLCATRIAGGYQREQFFGPGTRLTVL.

CDR3 residues: CATSSITPGQGFSYEQYF. The CDR3, as DNA: TGTGCCACCAGCAGCATAACTCCGGGACAGGGCTTCTCCTACGAGCAGTACTTC. The chain employs TRBV15 and TRBJ2-7, with 9 nucleotides matching TRBD1. With 3 bases clipped from V and 0 bases from J, the junction kept 12 bases outside the gene matches. Germline values: CDR1 LNHNV, CDR2 YYDKDF (reference sequence). The CDR3 consists of 18 residues. Filled out from reference TRBV15 and TRBJ2-7, the complete variable domain reads DAMVIQNPRYQVTQFGKPVTLSCSQTLNHNVMYWYQQKSSQAPKLLFHYYDKDFNNEADTPDNFQSRRPNTSFCFLDIRSPGLGDTAMYLCATSSITPGQGFSYEQYFGPGTRLTVT.

This clone appeared a single time. This chain connects TRBV13 to TRBJ2-5; TRBD2 might be the D (5 bases). The V end lost 6 bases, the J end lost 3 bases, and 11 bases lay between the germline ends. Germline CDR1 is PRHDT and CDR2 is FYEKMQ (reference sequence). The CDR3 has 13 amino acids. The CDR3, as DNA: TGTGCCAGCAGATACGGACTTAAAGAGACCCAGTACTTC. Protein sequence: CASRYGLKETQYF.

This clone was observed a handful of times. The V call is TRBV13, the J call TRBJ1-3, with a possible D match to TRBD1 (5 bases). V dropped 5 bases and J dropped 1 base, with 9 bases sitting between them. Germline V CDR1 and CDR2: PRHDT, FYEKMQ (reference sequence). There are 14 residues in the CDR3. The CDR3 DNA sequence: TGTGCCAGCAGCCGAGGGACTTCTGGAAACACCATATATTTT. Protein product: CASSRGTSGNTIYF. The whole variable domain, filled in from reference TRBV13 and TRBJ1-3, reads AAGVIQSPRHLIKEKRETATLKCYPIPRHDTVYWYQQGPGQDPQFLISFYEKMQSDKGSIPDRFSAQQFSDYHSELNMSSLELGDSALYFCASSRGTSGNTIYFGEGSWLTVV.

V gene TRBV7-9 combines with J gene TRBJ2-5, with TRBD1 matching 10 bases. V shed 6 bases and J 4 bases; nucleotides not matched to a gene: 8. The CDR3 runs to 15 residues. Germline V gives CDR1 SEHNR, CDR2 FQNEAQ (reference sequence). In DNA, the CDR3 is TGTGCCAGCAGTCAGACCGGGACAGGGGCAGAGACCCAGTACTTC. It yields the protein CASSQTGTGAETQYF.

This clone was picked up one time. The J gene is TRBJ2-1, the V gene TRBV2, with 9 bases aligning to TRBD2. Germline loops: CDR1 SNHLY, CDR2 FYNNEI. The CDR3 has 15 residues. J lost 6 bases, V lost 6 bases, and 9 bases had no gene match. The CDR3 here is CASRVAGALGNEQFF. The CDR3 DNA sequence: TGTGCCAGCAGGGTAGCGGGGGCCCTAGGCAATGAGCAGTTCTTC.

This clone was seen at least ten times. V is TRBV4-1 and J is TRBJ1-1, with unresolved D. The germline V gene encodes CDR1 MGHRA and CDR2 YSYEKL. Trimming removed 1 base from V and 1 base from J, with 10 bases in between. This CDR3 comprises 15 residues. The CDR3 loop is CASSQGVYPNTEAFF. The CDR3 DNA follows: TGCGCCAGCAGCCAAGGGGTTTACCCGAACACTGAAGCTTTCTTT.

The V gene is TRBV4-3, the J gene TRBJ2-5; D call uncertain. The germline gives CDR1 LGHNA, CDR2 YSLEER. This CDR3 has 17 residues. The ends were cut back, 4 bases at V and 4 bases at J, with 22 bases in the middle. CDR3 DNA: TGCGCCAGCAGCCCCCATTGGGTGGAACCAAAGGGAGAGACCCAGTACTTC. Amino acids: CASSPHWVEPKGETQYF.

The chain employs TRBV20-1 and TRBJ1-2; tentative D call: TRBD1 (6 bases). This CDR3 is 11 amino acids long. Germline loops: CDR1 DFQATT, CDR2 SNEGSKA (reference sequence). V lost 5 bases, J lost 6 bases, and 10 bases lay in between. The CDR3 DNA is TGCAGTGCTCTAACAGGGAATGGCTACACCTTC. Protein product: CSALTGNGYTF.

This chain joins TRBV30 and TRBJ1-2; perhaps TRBD1 as D (5 bases). The CDR3 loop spans 15 amino acids. Germline CDR1 is GTSNPN and CDR2 is SVGIG (reference sequence). The germline V and J ends were trimmed by 1 base and 7 bases, with 19 bases remaining between them. DNA for the CDR3: TGTGCCTGGAGTGGCCATCTGGGGGACCGCGTTGGCTACACCTTC. Encoded protein: CAWSGHLGDRVGYTF.